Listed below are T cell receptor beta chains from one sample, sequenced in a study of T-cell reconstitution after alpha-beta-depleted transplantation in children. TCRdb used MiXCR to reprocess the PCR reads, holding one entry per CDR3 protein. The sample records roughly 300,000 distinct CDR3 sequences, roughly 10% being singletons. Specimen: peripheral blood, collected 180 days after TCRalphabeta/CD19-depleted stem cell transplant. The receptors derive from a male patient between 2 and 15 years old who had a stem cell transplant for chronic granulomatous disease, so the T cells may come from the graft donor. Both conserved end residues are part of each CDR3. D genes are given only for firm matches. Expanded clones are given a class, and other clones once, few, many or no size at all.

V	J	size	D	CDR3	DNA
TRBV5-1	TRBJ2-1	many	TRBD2	CASSLALTSGSINEQFF	TGCGCCAGCAGCTTGGCACTAACTAGCGGGAGTATAAATGAGCAGTTCTTC
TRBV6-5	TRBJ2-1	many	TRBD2	CASSYVGRAGGPNEQFF	TGTGCCAGCAGTTACGTCGGACGTGCGGGAGGGCCGAATGAGCAGTTCTTC
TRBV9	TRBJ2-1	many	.	CASSVMVGNNEQFF	TGTGCCAGCAGCGTAATGGTAGGAAACAATGAGCAGTTCTTC
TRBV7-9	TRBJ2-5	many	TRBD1	CASSLSRTGRYQETQYF	TGTGCCAGCAGCTTATCAAGGACAGGGAGGTACCAAGAGACCCAGTACTTC
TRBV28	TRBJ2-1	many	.	CASSPPRTYNEQFF	TGTGCCAGCAGCCCTCCGAGAACCTACAATGAGCAGTTCTTC
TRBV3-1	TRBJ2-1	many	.	CASSQDWLPGNEQFF	TGTGCCAGCAGCCAAGATTGGCTCCCGGGAAATGAGCAGTTCTTC
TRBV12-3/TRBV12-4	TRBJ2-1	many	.	CASSLEKVYNEQFF	TGTGCCAGCAGTTTAGAAAAAGTCTACAATGAGCAGTTCTTC
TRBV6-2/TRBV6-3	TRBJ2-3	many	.	CASSYSQATDTQYF	TGTGCCAGCAGTTACTCGCAGGCCACAGATACGCAGTATTTT
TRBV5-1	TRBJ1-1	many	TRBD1	CASRQTKGQLNTEAFF	TGCGCCAGCAGACAAACGAAGGGACAGCTGAACACTGAAGCTTTCTTT
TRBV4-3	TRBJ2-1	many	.	CASSQDLGLVNEQFF	TGCGCCAGCAGCCAAGATTTGGGTTTAGTAAATGAGCAGTTCTTC
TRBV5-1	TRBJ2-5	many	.	CASKSGSETQYF	TGCGCCAGCAAATCAGGGTCGGAGACCCAGTACTTC
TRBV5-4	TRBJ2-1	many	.	CASSLAEREQFF	TGTGCCAGCAGCTTGGCTGAGCGGGAGCAGTTCTTC
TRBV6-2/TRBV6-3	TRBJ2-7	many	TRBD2	CASSYQREVGEQYF	TGTGCCAGCAGTTACCAGCGGGAGGTGGGCGAGCAGTACTTC
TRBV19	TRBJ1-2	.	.	CASTGGHYGYTF	TGTGCCAGTACTGGGGGCCACTATGGCTACACCTTC
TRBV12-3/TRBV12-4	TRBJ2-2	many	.	CASSWTGQHTGELFF	TGTGCCAGCAGTTGGACCGGACAGCACACCGGGGAGCTGTTTTTT
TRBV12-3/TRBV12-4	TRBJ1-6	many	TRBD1	CASSRQGYNSPLHF	TGTGCCAGCAGCCGACAGGGTTATAATTCACCCCTCCACTTT
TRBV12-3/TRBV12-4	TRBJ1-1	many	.	CASSLLVAEAFF	TGTGCCAGCAGTTTACTTGTTGCTGAAGCTTTCTTT
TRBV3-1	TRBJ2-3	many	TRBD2	CASSQEVPAGTDTQYF	TGTGCCAGCAGCCAAGAGGTCCCAGCGGGGACAGATACGCAGTATTTT
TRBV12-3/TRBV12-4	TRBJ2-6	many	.	CASSLAPGYGANVLTF	TGTGCCAGCAGTTTAGCGCCGGGGTACGGGGCCAACGTCCTGACTTTC
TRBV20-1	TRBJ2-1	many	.	CSAAGSFLYNEQFF	TGCAGTGCGGCTGGTAGTTTCCTCTACAATGAGCAGTTCTTC
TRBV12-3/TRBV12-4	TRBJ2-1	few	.	CASAPAYNEQFF	TGTGCCAGCGCCCCCGCCTACAATGAGCAGTTCTTC
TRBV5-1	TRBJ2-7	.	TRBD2	CASSLEPWSGGPTYAQYF	TGCGCCAGCAGCTTGGAACCTTGGTCGGGAGGGCCCACCTACGCGCAGTACTTC
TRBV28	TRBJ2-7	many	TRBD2	CASRIKGTSGTSSYEQYF	TGTGCCAGCAGGATCAAAGGGACTAGCGGGACAAGCTCCTACGAGCAGTACTTC
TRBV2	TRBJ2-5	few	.	CASSEAGGLGQETQYF	TGTGCCAGCAGTGAAGCGGGGGGGCTGGGCCAAGAGACCCAGTACTTC
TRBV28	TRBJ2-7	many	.	CASSTSTSSSYEQYF	TGTGCCAGCAGCACCAGCACGTCGAGCTCCTACGAGCAGTACTTC
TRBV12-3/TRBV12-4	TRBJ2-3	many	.	CASSLRGGADTQYF	TGTGCCAGCAGTTTGAGGGGAGGAGCAGATACGCAGTATTTT
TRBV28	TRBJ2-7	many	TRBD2	CASSLMGLIYEQYF	TGTGCCAGCAGTTTAATGGGACTAATCTACGAGCAGTACTTC
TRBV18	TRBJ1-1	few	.	CASSRDPGTEAFF	TGTGCCAGCTCACGGGACCCAGGGACTGAAGCTTTCTTT
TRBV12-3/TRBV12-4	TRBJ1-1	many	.	CASSFRQNTEAFF	TGTGCCAGCAGTTTTCGGCAGAACACTGAAGCTTTCTTT
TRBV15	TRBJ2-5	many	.	CATSSPRGGYSTQETQYF	TGTGCCACCAGCAGCCCACGCGGAGGGTACAGTACACAAGAGACCCAGTACTTC
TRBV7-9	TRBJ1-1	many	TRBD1	CASAGQGDMNTEAFF	TGTGCCAGTGCAGGCCAGGGGGATATGAACACTGAAGCTTTCTTT
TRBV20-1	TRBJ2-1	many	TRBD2	CSARGSSGGQHSYNEQFF	TGCAGTGCTAGAGGTTCTAGCGGGGGCCAACACTCCTACAATGAGCAGTTCTTC
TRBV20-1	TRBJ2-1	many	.	CSAQTPSSEQFF	TGCAGTGCTCAGACACCGTCGAGTGAGCAGTTCTTC
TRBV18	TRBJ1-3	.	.	CASSAGRNSGNTIYF	TGTGCCAGCTCAGCAGGACGGAACTCTGGAAACACCATATATTTT
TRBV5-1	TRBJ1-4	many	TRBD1	CASSLGQGGINEKLFF	TGCGCCAGCAGCTTGGGACAGGGCGGCATTAATGAAAAACTGTTTTTT
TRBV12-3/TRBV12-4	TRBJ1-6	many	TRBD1	CASSISGQTNSPLHF	TGTGCCAGCAGTATTTCGGGACAGACTAATTCACCCCTCCACTTT
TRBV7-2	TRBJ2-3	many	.	CASSLAANTQYF	TGTGCCAGCAGCTTAGCAGCGAATACGCAGTATTTT
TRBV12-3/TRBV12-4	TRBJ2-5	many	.	CASSLGGYQETQYF	TGTGCCAGCAGTTTAGGCGGATACCAAGAGACCCAGTACTTC
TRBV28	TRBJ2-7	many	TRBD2	CASSRTSGSTYEQYF	TGTGCCAGCAGTAGGACTAGCGGGAGTACCTACGAGCAGTACTTC
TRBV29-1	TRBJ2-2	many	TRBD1	CSVCTGGLPNTGELFF	TGCAGCGTTTGTACAGGGGGCCTTCCGAACACCGGGGAGCTGTTTTTT
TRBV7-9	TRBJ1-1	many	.	CASSLSFLSEAFF	TGTGCCAGCAGCTTATCTTTTCTGTCTGAAGCTTTCTTT
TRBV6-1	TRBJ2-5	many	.	CASSHRGPGQETQYF	TGTGCCAGCAGTCATCGGGGACCGGGCCAAGAGACCCAGTACTTC
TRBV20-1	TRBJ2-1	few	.	CSANTRLYNEQFF	TGCAGTGCTAACACGCGTTTATACAATGAGCAGTTCTTC
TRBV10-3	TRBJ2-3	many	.	CAISESGGQGTDTQYF	TGTGCCATCAGTGAGTCAGGGGGTCAAGGGACAGATACGCAGTATTTT
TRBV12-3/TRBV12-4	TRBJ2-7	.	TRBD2	CAFSPPGRALAGSLGEQYF	TGTGCCTTCAGTCCCCCGGGACGGGCGCTAGCGGGCTCCTTGGGCGAGCAGTACTTC
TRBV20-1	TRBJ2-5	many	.	CSARDPHSSRTLEQETQYF	TGCAGTGCTAGAGACCCGCACTCTTCCAGGACCCTAGAACAAGAGACCCAGTACTTC
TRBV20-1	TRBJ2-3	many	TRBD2	CSASGTSGFTDTQYF	TGCAGTGCTAGCGGGACTAGCGGGTTCACAGATACGCAGTATTTT
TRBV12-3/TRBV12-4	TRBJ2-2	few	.	CASSLVGVLSTGELFF	TGTGCCAGCAGTTTAGTGGGGGTGCTGTCCACCGGGGAGCTGTTTTTT
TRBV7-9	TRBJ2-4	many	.	CASSLPGTIGNIQYF	TGTGCCAGCAGCCTCCCCGGGACCATCGGAAACATTCAGTACTTC
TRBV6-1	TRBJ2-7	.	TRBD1	CASRTGGAYEQYF	TGTGCCAGCAGGACAGGGGGTGCCTACGAGCAGTACTTC
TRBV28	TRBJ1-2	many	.	CASSRVNYGYTF	TGTGCCAGCAGTCGGGTTAACTATGGCTACACCTTC